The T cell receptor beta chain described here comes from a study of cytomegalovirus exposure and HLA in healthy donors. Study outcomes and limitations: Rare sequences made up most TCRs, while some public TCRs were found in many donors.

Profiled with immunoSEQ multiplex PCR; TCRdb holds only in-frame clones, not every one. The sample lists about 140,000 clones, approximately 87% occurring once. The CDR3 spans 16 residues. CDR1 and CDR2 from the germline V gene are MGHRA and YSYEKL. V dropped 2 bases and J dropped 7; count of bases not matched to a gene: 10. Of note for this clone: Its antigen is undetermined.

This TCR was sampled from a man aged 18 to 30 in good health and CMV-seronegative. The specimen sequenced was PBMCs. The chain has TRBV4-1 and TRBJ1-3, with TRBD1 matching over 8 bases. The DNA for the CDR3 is TGCGCCAGCAGCCAACCTCAGGGGGCGAAGGGGAACACCATATATTTT. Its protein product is CASSQPQGAKGNTIYF.